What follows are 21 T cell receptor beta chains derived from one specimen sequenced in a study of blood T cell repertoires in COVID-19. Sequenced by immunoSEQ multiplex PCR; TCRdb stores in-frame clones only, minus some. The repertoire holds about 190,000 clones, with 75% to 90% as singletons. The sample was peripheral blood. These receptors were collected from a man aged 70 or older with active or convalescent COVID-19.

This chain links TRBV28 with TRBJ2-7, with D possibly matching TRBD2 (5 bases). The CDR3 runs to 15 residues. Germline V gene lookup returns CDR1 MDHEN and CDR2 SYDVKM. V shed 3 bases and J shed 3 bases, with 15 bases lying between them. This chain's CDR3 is CASSLVGLEHYEQYF. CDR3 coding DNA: TGTGCCAGCAGTTTGGTAGGACTTGAACACTACGAGCAGTACTTC.

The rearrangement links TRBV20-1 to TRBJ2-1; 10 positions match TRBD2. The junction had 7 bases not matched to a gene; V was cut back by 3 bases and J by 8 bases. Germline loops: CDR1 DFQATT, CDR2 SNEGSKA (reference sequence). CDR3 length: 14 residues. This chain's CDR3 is CSASYPSGSYEQFF. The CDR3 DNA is TGCAGTGCTAGTTATCCTAGCGGGAGTTATGAGCAGTTCTTC.

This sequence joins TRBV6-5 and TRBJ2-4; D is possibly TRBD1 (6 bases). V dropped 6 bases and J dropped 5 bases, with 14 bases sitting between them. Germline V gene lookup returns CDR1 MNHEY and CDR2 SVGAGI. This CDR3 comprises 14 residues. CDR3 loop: CASSQRDTENIQYF. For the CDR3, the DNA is TGTGCCAGCAGCCAGAGGGACACCGAAAACATTCAGTACTTC.

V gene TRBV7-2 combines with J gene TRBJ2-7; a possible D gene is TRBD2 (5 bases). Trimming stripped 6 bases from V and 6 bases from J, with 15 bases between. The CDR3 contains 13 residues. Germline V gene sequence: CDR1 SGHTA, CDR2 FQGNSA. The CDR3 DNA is TGTGCCAGCAGTCAGAAACTAGACTCCGAGCAGTACTTC. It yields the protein CASSQKLDSEQYF.

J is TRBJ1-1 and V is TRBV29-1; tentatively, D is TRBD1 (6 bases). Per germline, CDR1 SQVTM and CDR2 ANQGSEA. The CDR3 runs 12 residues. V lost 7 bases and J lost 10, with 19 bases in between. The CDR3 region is CSGTPIGGVAFF. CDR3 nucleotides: TGCAGCGGGACACCCATAGGGGGTGTAGCTTTCTTT. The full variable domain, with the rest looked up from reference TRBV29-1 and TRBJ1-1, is SAVISQKPSRDICQRGTSLTIQCQVDSQVTMMFWYRQQPGQSLTLIATANQGSEATYESGFVIDKFPISRPNLTFSTLTVSNMSPEDSSIYLCSGTPIGGVAFFGQGTRLTVV.

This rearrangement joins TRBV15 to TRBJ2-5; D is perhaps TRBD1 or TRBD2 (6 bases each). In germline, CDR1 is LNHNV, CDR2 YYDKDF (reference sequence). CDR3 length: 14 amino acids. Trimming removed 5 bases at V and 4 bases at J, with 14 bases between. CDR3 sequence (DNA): TGTGCCACCAGCGGAGGGACATTTGGAGAGACCCAGTACTTC. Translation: CATSGGTFGETQYF.

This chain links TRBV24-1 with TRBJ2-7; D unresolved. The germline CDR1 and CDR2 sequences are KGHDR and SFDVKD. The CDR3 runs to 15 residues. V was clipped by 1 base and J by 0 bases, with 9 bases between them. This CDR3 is CATSDLWPSSYEQYF. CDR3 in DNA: TGTGCCACCAGTGATTTATGGCCTAGCTCCTACGAGCAGTACTTC.

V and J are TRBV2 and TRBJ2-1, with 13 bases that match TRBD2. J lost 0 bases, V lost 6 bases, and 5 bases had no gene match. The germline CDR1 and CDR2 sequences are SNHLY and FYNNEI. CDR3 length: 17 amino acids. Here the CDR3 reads CASRRTSGSGSYNEQFF. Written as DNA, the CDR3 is TGTGCCAGCAGGCGGACTAGCGGGAGTGGCTCCTACAATGAGCAGTTCTTC. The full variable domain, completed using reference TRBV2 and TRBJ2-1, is EPEVTQTPSHQVTQMGQEVILRCVPISNHLYFYWYRQILGQKVEFLVSFYNNEISEKSEIFDDQFSVERPDGSNFTLKIRSTKLEDSAMYFCASRRTSGSGSYNEQFFGPGTRLTVL.

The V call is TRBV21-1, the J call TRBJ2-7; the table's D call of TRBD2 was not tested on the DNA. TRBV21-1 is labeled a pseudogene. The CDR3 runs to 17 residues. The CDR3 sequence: CASTPGSGSRQAYEQYF. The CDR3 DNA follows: TGTGCCAGCACCCCGGGTAGCGGTTCCCGTCAGGCCTACGAGCAGTACTTC.

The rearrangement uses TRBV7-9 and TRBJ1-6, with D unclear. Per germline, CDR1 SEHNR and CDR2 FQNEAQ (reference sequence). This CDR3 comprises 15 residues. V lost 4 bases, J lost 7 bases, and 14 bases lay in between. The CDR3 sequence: CASSSGGISNSPLHF. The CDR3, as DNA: TGTGCCAGCAGCTCCGGAGGCATTTCGAATTCACCCCTCCACTTT.

DNA for the CDR3: TGTGCCAGCAGCTTATACCAGCGGGATGCCTACGAGCAGTACTTC. Its protein product is CASSLYQRDAYEQYF. This sequence joins TRBV5-6 and TRBJ2-7; 7 positions agree with TRBD2. The V gene end was trimmed by 2 bases and the J gene end by 2 bases; junction bases not matched to a gene: 7. From germline, CDR1 is SGHDT and CDR2 YYEEEE. The CDR3 length is 15 residues.

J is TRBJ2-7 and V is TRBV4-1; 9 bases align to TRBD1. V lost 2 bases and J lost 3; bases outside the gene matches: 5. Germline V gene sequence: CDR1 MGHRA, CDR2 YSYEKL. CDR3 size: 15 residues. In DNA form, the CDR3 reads TGCGCCAGCAGCCAACGAGTGACAGGGGGCTACGAGCAGTACTTC. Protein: CASSQRVTGGYEQYF.

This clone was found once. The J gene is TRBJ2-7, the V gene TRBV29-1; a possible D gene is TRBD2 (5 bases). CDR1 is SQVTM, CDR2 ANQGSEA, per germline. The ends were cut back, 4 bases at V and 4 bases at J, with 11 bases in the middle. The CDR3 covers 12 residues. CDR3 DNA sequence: TGCAGCGTTGCTTGGGGAGCTTACGAGCAGTACTTC. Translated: CSVAWGAYEQYF.

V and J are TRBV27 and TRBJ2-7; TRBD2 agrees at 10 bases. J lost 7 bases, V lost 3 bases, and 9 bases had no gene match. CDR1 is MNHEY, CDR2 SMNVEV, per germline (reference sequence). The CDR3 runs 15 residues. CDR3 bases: TGTGCCAGCAGTTTCCCCGGGACTAGCGTAGGTGAGCAGTACTTC. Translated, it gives CASSFPGTSVGEQYF.

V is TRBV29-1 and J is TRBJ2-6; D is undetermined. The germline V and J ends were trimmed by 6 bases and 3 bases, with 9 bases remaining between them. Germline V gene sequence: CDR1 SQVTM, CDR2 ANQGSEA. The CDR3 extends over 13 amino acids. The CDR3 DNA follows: TGCAGCGTCCCACTTAGTGGGGCCAACGTCCTGACTTTC. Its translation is CSVPLSGANVLTF. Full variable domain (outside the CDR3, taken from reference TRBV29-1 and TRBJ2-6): SAVISQKPSRDICQRGTSLTIQCQVDSQVTMMFWYRQQPGQSLTLIATANQGSEATYESGFVIDKFPISRPNLTFSTLTVSNMSPEDSSIYLCSVPLSGANVLTFGAGSRLTVL.

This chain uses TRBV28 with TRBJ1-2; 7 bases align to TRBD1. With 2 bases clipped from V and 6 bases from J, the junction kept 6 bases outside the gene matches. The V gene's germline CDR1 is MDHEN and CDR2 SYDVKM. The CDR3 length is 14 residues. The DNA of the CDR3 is TGTGCCAGCAGTTTACTCGACAGGGCGGATGGCTACACCTTC. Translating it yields CASSLLDRADGYTF.

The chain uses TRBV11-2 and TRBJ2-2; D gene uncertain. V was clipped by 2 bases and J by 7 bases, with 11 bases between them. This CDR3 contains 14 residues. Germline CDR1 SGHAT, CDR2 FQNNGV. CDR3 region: CASSLIYGCGELFF. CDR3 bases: TGTGCCAGCAGCTTAATATATGGCTGCGGGGAGCTGTTTTTT.

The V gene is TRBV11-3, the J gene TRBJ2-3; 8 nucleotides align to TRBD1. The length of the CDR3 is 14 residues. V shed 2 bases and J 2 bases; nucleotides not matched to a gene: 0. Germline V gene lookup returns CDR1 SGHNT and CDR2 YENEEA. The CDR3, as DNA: TGTGCCAGCAGCTTACAGGGGGCCACAGATACGCAGTATTTT. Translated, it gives CASSLQGATDTQYF. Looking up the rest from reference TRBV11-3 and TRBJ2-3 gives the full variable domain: EAGVVQSPRYKIIEKKQPVAFWCNPISGHNTLYWYLQNLGQGPELLIRYENEEAVDDSQLPKDRFSAERLKGVDSTLKIQPAELGDSAVYLCASSLQGATDTQYFGPGTRLTVL.

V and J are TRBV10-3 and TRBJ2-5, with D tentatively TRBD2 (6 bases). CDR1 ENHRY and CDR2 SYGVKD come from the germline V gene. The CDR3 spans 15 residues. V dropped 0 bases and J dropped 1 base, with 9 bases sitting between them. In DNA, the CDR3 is TGTGCCATCAGTGAGTCGGCGGGGTTCCAAGAGACCCAGTACTTC. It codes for CAISESAGFQETQYF.

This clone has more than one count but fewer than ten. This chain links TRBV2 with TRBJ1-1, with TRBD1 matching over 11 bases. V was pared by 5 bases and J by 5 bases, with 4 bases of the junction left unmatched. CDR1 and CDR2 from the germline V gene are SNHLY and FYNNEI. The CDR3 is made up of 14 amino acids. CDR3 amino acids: CASSLGQGGTEAFF. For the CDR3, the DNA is TGTGCCAGCAGTTTGGGACAGGGGGGAACTGAAGCTTTCTTT.

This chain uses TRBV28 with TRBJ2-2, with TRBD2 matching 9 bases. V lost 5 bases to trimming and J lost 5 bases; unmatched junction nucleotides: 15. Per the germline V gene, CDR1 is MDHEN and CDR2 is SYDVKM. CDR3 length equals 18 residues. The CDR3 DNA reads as TGTGCCAGCAGTAACCTAGGGCTAGCGGGGAAAGGAACCGGGGAGCTGTTTTTT. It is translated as CASSNLGLAGKGTGELFF.